This T cell receptor (beta chain) was found in a study of CD8+CD57+ T cells in acquired aplastic anemia. Background on the study: Across the sorted CD4+ and CD8+ cells, DNA amounts averaged roughly 3 ug.

The CDR3 covers 15 residues. Germline V CDR1 and CDR2: SGHRS, YFSETQ. V shed 4 bases and J 0 bases; nucleotides not matched to a gene: 7. This clonotype was recorded many times. Genomic DNA, serving as template, underwent TCR beta VDJ and CDR3 profiling. TCRdb re-called the reads with MiXCR, one entry per CDR3 protein. The data show approximately 170,000 distinct CDR3 sequences, around 43% seen once. Flow cytometry had shown expanded CD8+CD57+ cells in the patients chosen for sequencing. Sample: sorted CD4+, CD8+, or CD8+CD57+ T cells (not recorded which) from PBMCs. The chain is built from TRBV5-1 and TRBJ2-7; 7 bases match TRBD2. The TCR originated in a human donor with aplastic anemia. CDR3 sequence: CASSGTSVSSYEQYF. Here the CDR3 DNA reads TGCGCCAGCAGCGGTACTAGCGTGAGCTCCTACGAGCAGTACTTC.